This T cell receptor beta chain stems from a study of type 1 and type 2 diabetes patients. About this clonotype itself: Its cognate antigen is unknown.

Standard classification criteria confirmed type 1 or type 2 diabetes in all patients. V was trimmed by 5 bases and J by 3 bases, leaving 8 bases between them. The CDR3 consists of 13 residues. CDR1 and CDR2 from the germline V gene are LNHDA and SQIVND (reference sequence). Study results and limitations: V and J gene usage correlated at 0.9 to 0.98 between type 2 diabetes and control samples.

Genomic DNA was the PCR template. The TCR beta CDR3 region was amplified using 30 forward and 13 reverse primers. TCRdb called the multiplex PCR reads again in MiXCR, with one record for every CDR3 protein. The table shows 250,000 to 300,000 distinct CDR3 sequences, with roughly 50% occurring only once. The chain has TRBV19 and TRBJ1-5; TRBD1 is a possible D gene (5 bases). Sequenced input: peripheral blood mononuclear cells (PBMCs). The TCR comes from a young man with type 2 diabetes. This CDR3 reads CASSGGINQPQHF. The CDR3 nucleotides are TGTGCCAGTAGTGGGGGAATCAATCAGCCCCAGCATTTT.